One and the same sample provided the 8 T cell receptor beta chains below, sequenced in a study of shared clonotypes between healthy human individuals. Here immunoSEQ multiplex PCR was the method, and the copy in TCRdb shows in-frame clones only, minus some. The sample has a few hundred thousand clones, around nine tenths seen once; the top ten hold around 16%. Material for sequencing was memory CD8+ T cells sorted from blood. Specified subset: CD45RO+ cells pooled with CCR7-negative TemRA cells. These TCRs come from a man between 18 and 35 years old in good health.

The chain employs TRBV7-3 and TRBJ1-4; 7 bases are a match to TRBD1. After removal of 4 bases from V and 6 bases from J, the junction contained 2 bases not matched to a gene. CDR3 length equals 13 residues. Germline-derived CDR1 and CDR2 are SGHTA and FQGTGA. The chain's CDR3 is CASSSDRDEKLFF. CDR3 coding DNA: TGTGCCAGCAGCTCCGACAGGGATGAAAAACTGTTTTTT.

CDR3 region: CASMEGYEQYF. CDR3 coding DNA: TGCGCCAGCATGGAGGGATACGAGCAGTACTTC. This chain connects TRBV10-2 to TRBJ2-7, with D possibly matching TRBD2 (6 bases). V lost 7 bases to trimming and J lost 4 bases, with 8 bases between them. This CDR3 is 11 amino acids long. The germline V gene has CDR1 WSHSY and CDR2 SAAADI.

This clone was observed once. This may come from a read error, since a much larger clone is one base off. This chain connects TRBV7-3 to TRBJ2-2; D remains unclear. Trimming left V 2 bases short and J 7 bases short, with 2 bases between. The CDR3 is 11 amino acids. Germline assignment: CDR1 SGHTA and CDR2 FQGTGA. The CDR3 bases are TGTGCCAGCAGCTTACACGGGGAGCTGTTTTTT. The encoded protein is CASSLHGELFF.

This chain links TRBV11-2 with TRBJ2-7, with D perhaps TRBD1 (6 bases). This CDR3 is 16 amino acids long. Trimming pared 1 base from V and 0 bases from J, leaving 13 bases between. CDR1 SGHAT and CDR2 FQNNGV come from the germline V gene. The CDR3 nucleotides read TGTGCCAGCAGCTTAGCGGGCCGGACAGTCTCCTACGAGCAGTACTTC. This sequence encodes CASSLAGRTVSYEQYF.

This clone was seen just once. CDR3 coding DNA: TGCGCCAGCGGGGACAGCTCCTACGAGCAGTACTTC. Residues: CASGDSSYEQYF. V is TRBV5-1 and J is TRBJ2-7, with TRBD1 matching 7 bases. This CDR3 contains 12 residues. The germline CDR1 and CDR2 sequences are SGHRS and YFSETQ. With V trimmed by 7 bases and J by 0 bases, 1 base remained unmatched.

The count of this clone is one. The J gene is TRBJ2-2, the V gene TRBV28, with D possibly being TRBD1 (5 bases). V was pared by 6 bases and J by 6 bases, with 11 bases between. Per the germline V gene, CDR1 is MDHEN and CDR2 is SYDVKM. The CDR3 is 13 amino acids. The DNA for the CDR3 is TGTGCCAGCAGCATAGGGGCGGCCGGGGAGCTGTTTTTT. This codes for CASSIGAAGELFF.

The rearrangement uses TRBV7-9 and TRBJ1-3; no clear D gene. The CDR3 consists of 15 residues. Trimming removed 1 base from V and 0 bases from J, with 7 bases in between. Germline V CDR1 and CDR2: SEHNR, FQNEAQ (reference sequence). The CDR3 here is CASSLEGSSGNTIYF. The CDR3 nucleotides are TGTGCCAGCAGCTTAGAAGGGAGCTCTGGAAACACCATATATTTT.

This rearrangement joins TRBV6-1 to TRBJ1-5; no reliable D call. The CDR3 sequence is 15 residues long. V was trimmed by 6 bases and J by 6 bases, leaving 18 bases between them. Germline-derived CDR1 and CDR2 are MNHNS and SASEGT. The CDR3 region is CASSAADGGSQPQHF. In DNA, the CDR3 is TGTGCCAGCAGCGCCGCGGATGGTGGGTCTCAGCCCCAGCATTTT.